What follows are 24 T cell receptor beta chains derived from one specimen sequenced in a study of cytomegalovirus exposure and HLA in healthy donors. Both 60 Vbeta primers and 13 Jbeta primers went into the PCR. Libraries were prepared by immunoSEQ multiplex PCR; TCRdb keeps only in-frame clonotypes and omits some of them. The listing contains about 140,000 clones. The specimen was PBMCs. The origin of the receptors is a woman aged 18-29 years in good health and CMV-seronegative.

This chain links TRBV29-1 with TRBJ2-3, with 10 bases identical to TRBD1. The CDR3 sequence is 16 residues long. Germline lookup yields CDR1 SQVTM and CDR2 ANQGSEA. V trimming: 2 bases; J trimming: 4 bases; junction bases outside the gene matches: 9. CDR3 sequence reads: CSVEPGTGEGADTQYF. CDR3 DNA sequence: TGCAGCGTTGAACCCGGGACAGGGGAAGGGGCAGATACGCAGTATTTT.

V is TRBV30 and J is TRBJ2-1, with D possibly being TRBD1 (6 bases). CDR1 and CDR2 (germline): GTSNPN, SVGIG (reference sequence). The CDR3 extends over 12 amino acids. Trimming stripped 4 bases from V and 7 bases from J, with 11 bases between. Written as DNA, the CDR3 is TGTGCCTGGATTAAAACAGGGAATGAGCAGTTCTTC. The encoded protein is CAWIKTGNEQFF.

CDR3 bases: TGTGCCAGCAGTTTGCGCCGGAGAGATTACGAGCAGTACGTC. Protein: CASSLRRRDYEQYV. This rearrangement joins TRBV27 to TRBJ2-7; D remains unclear. Trimming pared 3 bases from V and 4 bases from J, leaving 13 bases between. The CDR3 sequence is 14 residues long. Germline CDR1 is MNHEY and CDR2 is SMNVEV (reference sequence).

The chain combines TRBV5-6 with TRBJ2-7; 7 bases align to TRBD2. This CDR3 contains 14 residues. Germline-derived CDR1 and CDR2 are SGHDT and YYEEEE. With 4 bases clipped from V and 2 bases from J, the junction kept 6 bases outside the gene matches. The CDR3 DNA follows: TGTGCCAGCAGCAGCGGGACGGTTACCTACGAGCAGTACGTC. It encodes CASSSGTVTYEQYV.

The chain recombines TRBV10-3 with TRBJ2-5; D may be TRBD1 (5 bases). Per the germline V gene, CDR1 is ENHRY and CDR2 is SYGVKD. This CDR3 region has 13 residues. V was cut by 3 bases and J by 5 bases, with 10 bases left in between. The CDR3 loop is CAISDRVRETQYF. CDR3 coding DNA: TGTGCCATCAGTGACAGGGTTAGGGAGACCCAGTACTTC.

The chain joins TRBV11-3 to TRBJ2-1, with TRBD2 matching over 7 bases. The CDR3 length is 14 residues. CDR1 is SGHNT and CDR2 is YENEEA in the germline V gene. V lost 8 bases and J lost 7; bases outside the gene matches: 11. CDR3 nucleotide sequence: TGTGCCAGCTGGGAGGAGGGTAGCGGGAATGAGCAGTTCTTC. This encodes CASWEEGSGNEQFF. The full variable domain, in which reference TRBV11-3 and TRBJ2-1 provide the parts outside the CDR3, is EAGVVQSPRYKIIEKKQPVAFWCNPISGHNTLYWYLQNLGQGPELLIRYENEEAVDDSQLPKDRFSAERLKGVDSTLKIQPAELGDSAVYLCASWEEGSGNEQFFGPGTRLTVL.

V gene TRBV15 combines with J gene TRBJ2-1; TRBD2 matches at 9 bases. Per germline, CDR1 LNHNV and CDR2 YYDKDF (reference sequence). V gave up 0 bases and J gave up 8 bases; unmatched junction bases: 11. This CDR3 is built from 17 residues. This CDR3 is CATSRDHQAGGPDEQFF. DNA for the CDR3: TGTGCCACCAGCAGAGATCATCAGGCGGGAGGGCCGGATGAGCAGTTCTTC.

V usage is TRBV5-4 and J usage is TRBJ2-1, with 7 positions matching TRBD2. The CDR3 runs 15 residues. V shed 4 bases, J shed 8 bases, and the junction held 12 bases outside the gene matches. Germline CDR1 and CDR2: SGHNT and YYREEE (reference sequence). CDR3 nucleotide sequence: TGTGCCAGCAGCCGCCTGGGACTACCCGCTGATGAGCAGTTCTTC. It encodes CASSRLGLPADEQFF.

J is TRBJ1-3 and V is TRBV6-5; D call uncertain. The V gene's germline CDR1 is MNHEY and CDR2 SVGAGI. The CDR3 covers 13 residues. Trimming took off 4 bases at V and 4 bases at J, with 8 bases between the two ends. This CDR3 reads CASSSAGGNTIYF. DNA for the CDR3: TGTGCCAGCAGTTCCGCGGGAGGAAACACCATATATTTT.

The chain joins TRBV5-1 to TRBJ2-7, with 13 nucleotides matching TRBD2. This CDR3 region has 16 residues. With V trimmed by 4 bases and J by 1 base, 5 bases remained unmatched. The germline V gene has CDR1 SGHRS and CDR2 YFSETQ. CDR3 region: CASSPRLAGGSYEQYF. CDR3 DNA: TGCGCCAGCAGCCCAAGACTAGCGGGGGGTTCCTACGAGCAGTACTTC.

This chain links TRBV7-2 with TRBJ2-1; 13 nucleotides align to TRBD2. CDR1 is SGHTA and CDR2 is FQGNSA in the germline V gene. The CDR3 is made up of 19 amino acids. Trimming cost V 4 bases and J 2 bases; bases outside gene matches: 11. CDR3 protein: CASSSPTSGRQPPYNEQFF. CDR3 in DNA: TGTGCCAGCAGCTCTCCGACTAGCGGGAGGCAACCCCCCTACAATGAGCAGTTCTTC.

The chain is built from TRBV18 and TRBJ2-3, with 11 positions matching TRBD1. The CDR3 length is 15 residues. J gave up 4 bases and V 6 bases, and 6 bases lay outside the gene matches. CDR1 and CDR2 (germline): KGHSH, LQKENI. The CDR3 region is CASSSDRGRADTQYF. The DNA of the CDR3 is TGTGCCAGCTCCTCGGACAGGGGGCGTGCAGATACGCAGTATTTT.

The rearrangement links TRBV7-2 to TRBJ2-5, with TRBD2 matching over 7 bases. Germline assignment: CDR1 SGHTA and CDR2 FQGNSA. This CDR3 has 14 amino acids. The ends lost 0 bases at V and 4 bases at J; junction bases unmatched: 2. CDR3 protein: CASSLAGGTETQYF. For the CDR3, the DNA is TGTGCCAGCAGCTTAGCGGGAGGGACAGAGACCCAGTACTTC.

J is TRBJ1-2 and V is TRBV7-9; the match to TRBD1 covers 8 bases. The CDR3 totals 17 residues. Germline-derived CDR1 and CDR2 are SEHNR and FQNEAQ (reference sequence). J gave up 3 bases and V 4 bases, and 13 bases lay outside the gene matches. The DNA of the CDR3 is TGTGCCAGCAGCTCCCCCGGACAGGGACATGGTGACTATGGCTACACCTTC. Its protein product is CASSSPGQGHGDYGYTF. Using reference TRBV7-9 and TRBJ1-2 for the parts outside the CDR3, the full variable domain is DTGVSQNPRHKITKRGQNVTFRCDPISEHNRLYWYRQTLGQGPEFLTYFQNEAQLEKSRLLSDRFSAERPKGSFSTLEIQRTEQGDSAMYLCASSSPGQGHGDYGYTFGSGTRLTVV.

The chain is built from TRBV7-2 and TRBJ2-2; 13 positions agree with TRBD2. Germline V gives CDR1 SGHTA, CDR2 FQGNSA. V lost 4 bases to trimming and J lost 6 bases; unmatched junction nucleotides: 5. The CDR3 length is 16 residues. CDR3 loop: CASSYRLAGGPGELFF. The CDR3 DNA sequence: TGTGCCAGCAGCTACAGACTAGCGGGAGGTCCCGGGGAGCTGTTTTTT.

The rearrangement joins TRBV15 to TRBJ2-5; 8 bases are shared with TRBD2. TRBJ2-7 matches the DNA end more closely, so the J call is doubtful. CDR3 size: 15 residues. From germline, CDR1 is LNHNV and CDR2 YYDKDF (reference sequence). This chain's CDR3 is CATSSGAGGSYEQYF. Here the CDR3 DNA reads TGTGCCACCAGCAGTGGGGCGGGAGGCTCCTACGAGCAGTACTTC.

The V call is TRBV2, the J call TRBJ1-2, with D maybe TRBD1 (6 bases). Germline V gene sequence: CDR1 SNHLY, CDR2 FYNNEI. V lost 1 base, J lost 5 bases, and 14 bases lay in between. There are 15 residues in the CDR3. Written as DNA, the CDR3 is TGTGCCAGCAGTGAAGATCCTCGACAGGAGTATGGCTACACCTTC. It is translated as CASSEDPRQEYGYTF.

CDR3 residues: CASSEAAGVNEKLFF. CDR3 in DNA: TGTGCCAGCAGTGAAGCGGCAGGGGTTAATGAAAAACTGTTTTTT. The genes are TRBV6-1 and TRBJ1-4; a weak D match, TRBD1 (6 bases). Germline assignment: CDR1 MNHNS and CDR2 SASEGT. The CDR3 runs 15 residues. Trimming removed 0 bases at V and 4 bases at J, with 9 bases between.

Frequency places this clone as medium-sized. The rearrangement uses TRBV25-1 and TRBJ2-2; D might be TRBD1 (5 bases). V shed 1 base and J shed 5 bases, with 14 bases lying between them. The germline V gene encodes CDR1 MGHDK and CDR2 SYGVNS. This CDR3 region has 16 residues. The CDR3, as DNA: TGTGCCAGCAGTGAATGGTCAGGGTCGACAACCGGGGAGCTGTTTTTT. Protein product: CASSEWSGSTTGELFF.

V is TRBV27 and J is TRBJ2-6; TRBD2 agrees at 8 bases. CDR3 size: 15 residues. The germline V gene has CDR1 MNHEY and CDR2 SMNVEV (reference sequence). With 7 bases clipped from V and 0 bases from J, the junction kept 2 bases outside the gene matches. The CDR3, as DNA: TGTGCCAGCACCGGGGGGGGCTCTGGGGCCAACGTCCTGACTTTC. Translated: CASTGGGSGANVLTF.

The chain couples TRBV29-1 to TRBJ1-3, with D hard to call. CDR1 is SQVTM and CDR2 is ANQGSEA in the germline V gene. Trimming left V 3 bases short and J 1 base short, with 7 bases between. CDR3 length: 13 residues. CDR3 sequence (DNA): TGCAGCGTTGACACCGGTTCTGGAAACACCATATATTTT. Translating it yields CSVDTGSGNTIYF.

The chain combines TRBV29-1 with TRBJ2-3, with TRBD1 as a possible D gene (6 bases). V was cut by 1 base and J by 6 bases, with 17 bases left in between. The CDR3 runs to 15 residues. In germline, CDR1 is SQVTM, CDR2 ANQGSEA. As DNA, the CDR3 is TGCAGCGTTGAAGTCACAGGGAAAGGTCTCGATACGCAGTATTTT. Translated, it gives CSVEVTGKGLDTQYF.

The chain couples TRBV5-1 to TRBJ2-2, with a possible D match to TRBD2 (5 bases). The CDR3 contains 14 residues. The V gene's germline CDR1 is SGHRS and CDR2 YFSETQ. The V end lost 5 bases, the J end lost 3 bases, and 11 bases lay between the germline ends. Here the CDR3 DNA reads TGCGCCAGCAGTTCCCTCGGGGACACCGGGGAGCTGTTTTTT. Protein product: CASSSLGDTGELFF.

This chain connects TRBV9 to TRBJ2-1, with 10 bases fitting TRBD2. Trimming removed 0 bases from V and 8 bases from J; junction bases left unmatched: 8. Germline V CDR1 and CDR2: SGDLS, YYNGEE. The length of the CDR3 is 16 residues. The CDR3 region is CASSVGTSGRYDEQFF. The CDR3 DNA is TGTGCCAGCAGCGTAGGGACTAGCGGACGTTACGATGAGCAGTTCTTC.